What follows are 7 T cell receptor beta chains derived from one specimen sequenced in a study of neurological immune-mediated disorders. One entry per CDR3 protein, called by TCRdb with MiXCR from the 5' RACE reads. The top ten clones hold roughly an eighth of a sample with 15,000 to 20,000 distinct CDR3 sequences, over 12% of them seen once. The sequenced sample was PBMCs. These receptors originate from a man aged 60 to 75 with HTLV-1-associated myelopathy (HAM/TSP).

This clonotype was found many times. The chain uses TRBV10-2 and TRBJ2-6; possible D gene TRBD1, 6 bases. The CDR3 covers 15 residues. Trimming left V 3 bases short and J 1 base short, with 7 bases between. The germline V gene has CDR1 WSHSY and CDR2 SAAADI. CDR3 in DNA: TGCGCCAGCAGTGACACAGGGTCTGGGGCCAACGTCCTGACTTTC. Translating it yields CASSDTGSGANVLTF.

Only a few counts were recorded for this clonotype. The rearrangement uses TRBV6-5 and TRBJ2-1, with unresolved D. V was cut by 2 bases and J by 0 bases, with 11 bases left in between. CDR1 and CDR2 from the germline V gene are MNHEY and SVGAGI. The CDR3 is 16 residues long. The CDR3 loop is CASSYRRPSSYNEQFF. For the CDR3, the DNA is TGTGCCAGCAGTTACCGGCGCCCAAGCTCCTACAATGAGCAGTTCTTC.

A word on this clonotype: A junction boundary mismatches the germline segment, possibly from a read error. The rearrangement joins TRBV20-1 to TRBJ1-4; TRBD1 matches at 7 bases. The CDR3 has 15 amino acids. The germline V gene encodes CDR1 DFQATT and CDR2 SNEGSKA (reference sequence). The CDR3 is CSARLGGASNEKRFF. DNA for the CDR3: TGCAGTGCTAGATTAGGGGGCGCATCTAATGAAAAACGGTTTTTT.

This clonotype occurred many times. The chain recombines TRBV5-6 with TRBJ2-3; TRBD1 agrees at 8 bases. Unmatched junction bases numbered 15, after V lost 3 bases and J lost 0 bases. Germline CDR1 reads SGHDT; CDR2 reads YYEEEE. CDR3 length equals 19 residues. CDR3 nucleotide sequence: TGTGCCAGCAGCTCCTCCAATGAATGGGACAGGCTGAGCACAGATACGCAGTATTTT. Its translation: CASSSSNEWDRLSTDTQYF. The entire variable domain, with the rest obtained from reference TRBV5-6 and TRBJ2-3, is as follows: DAGVTQSPTHLIKTRGQQVTLRCSPKSGHDTVSWYQQALGQGPQFIFQYYEEEERQRGNFPDRFSGHQFPNYSSELNVNALLLGDSALYLCASSSSNEWDRLSTDTQYFGPGTRLTVL.

This clonotype was recorded at least ten times. The chain recombines TRBV7-2 with TRBJ1-2; D not certain. V lost 4 bases and J 10 bases, leaving 13 bases between the germline ends. The CDR3 spans 12 residues. Germline V CDR1 and CDR2: SGHTA, FQGNSA. CDR3: CASSSMGTSYTF. The CDR3 nucleotides are TGTGCCAGCAGCTCAATGGGAACGTCCTACACCTTC. Based on the CDR3 plus reference TRBV7-2 and TRBJ1-2, the full variable domain is GAGVSQSPSNKVTEKGKDVELRCDPISGHTALYWYRQSLGQGLEFLIYFQGNSAPDKSGLPSDRFSAERTGGSVSTLTIQRTQQEDSAVYLCASSSMGTSYTFGSGTRLTVV.

The table lists this clonotype with many counts. The genes are TRBV10-3 and TRBJ1-2, with D perhaps TRBD1 (6 bases). Germline V lookup: CDR1 ENHRY, CDR2 SYGVKD. V was cut by 1 base and J by 4 bases, with 16 bases left in between. The CDR3 is 16 residues long. CDR3 in amino acids: CAISEYTGRDGYGYTF. The CDR3 nucleotides read TGTGCCATCAGTGAGTATACAGGGCGAGATGGCTATGGCTACACCTTC.

The chain carries TRBV5-3 and TRBJ1-1, with 7 bases aligning to TRBD1. TRBV5-3 is an ORF; its function is uncertain. This CDR3 has 12 amino acids. The trim removed 0 bases at V and 13 bases at J, leaving 6 bases unmatched. CDR3 sequence reads: CARSLADRDDFF. The CDR3 region has the DNA TGTGCCAGAAGCTTGGCCGACAGGGATGATTTCTTT.